Listed below are T cell receptor beta chains from one sample, sequenced in a study of T cell responses to AZD1222 COVID-19 vaccine. Measured with immunoSEQ multiplex PCR; TCRdb has only the in-frame clones, and not every one. The sample records 85,000 to 100,000 clones, about nine tenths being singletons. This sample comprised peripheral blood, obtained 28 days after the second AZD1222 dose. The origin of the receptors is an adult who received the AZD1222 COVID-19 vaccine. CDR3s include the opening cysteine and the closing phenylalanine or tryptophan. D genes are given only for firm matches. For some rows the clone size is stated as once, few or many, or as a class when expanded; others skip it.

TRBJ2-7	TRBV5-8	-	-	TGTGCCAGCAGCTTGCCGGGTTCCTATTCCTACGAGCAGTACTTC	CASSLPGSYSYEQYF
TRBJ2-1	TRBV9	-	-	TGTGCCAGCAGCGTAGACTACAGCTCCTACAATGAGCAGTTCTTC	CASSVDYSSYNEQFF
TRBJ2-1	TRBV2	once	TRBD2	TGTGCCAGCATCCCACTCCGGACTAGCGGCAGCTCCTACAATGAGCAGTTCTTC	CASIPLRTSGSSYNEQFF
TRBJ2-7	TRBV5-4	-	TRBD1	TGTGCCAGCAGCTTGAGGGGGACAGGGGAATTCCGCTCCTACGAGCAGTACTTC	CASSLRGTGEFRSYEQYF
TRBJ2-1	TRBV28	-	TRBD2	TGTGCCAGCAGTCAGGGGACTAGCGGGGTTTTAAGGAATGAGCAGTTCTTC	CASSQGTSGVLRNEQFF
TRBJ2-7	TRBV29-1	-	-	TGCAGCGTCCGCCGGGACTTAGACTCCTACGAGCAGTACTTC	CSVRRDLDSYEQYF
TRBJ2-1	TRBV28	-	TRBD2	TGTGCCAGCAGAACCCGGACTAGCGGGAACTACAATGAGCAGTTCTTC	CASRTRTSGNYNEQFF
TRBJ1-4	TRBV30	-	TRBD1	TGTGCCTGGAGTGATACAGGGGGAACTCCAGAAAAACTGTTTTTT	CAWSDTGGTPEKLFF
TRBJ1-5	TRBV24-1	once	-	TGTGCCACCAGTGATTTTGGGTCCAATCAGCCCCAGCATTTT	CATSDFGSNQPQHF
TRBJ2-5	TRBV6-2/TRBV6-3	-	TRBD1	TGTGCCAGCAGTGAGGGGACAGGAGAGACCCAGTACTTC	CASSEGTGETQYF
TRBJ2-5	TRBV7-9	-	-	TGTGCCAAAACGGACAGCGAGCAAGAGACCCAGTACTTC	CAKTDSEQETQYF
TRBJ1-3	TRBV7-8	-	TRBD1	TGTGCCAGCAGCGTACAGGGGTCCTCTGGAAACACCATATATTTT	CASSVQGSSGNTIYF
TRBJ1-5	TRBV19	-	-	TGTGCCAGTAGTATAGTGGGGGGGGGCAATCAGCCCCAGCATTTT	CASSIVGGGNQPQHF
TRBJ2-7	TRBV11-2	-	-	TGTGCCAGCAGCTTAGTCCCCCTTAAGAAGGGGCAGTACTTC	CASSLVPLKKGQYF
TRBJ2-2	TRBV11-2	-	TRBD1	TGTGCCAGCAGGCGGTTTCGGACAGGGGGCACCGGGGAGCTGTTTTTT	CASRRFRTGGTGELFF
TRBJ2-7	TRBV27	-	-	TGTGCCAGTAGTGGGTGGACCGAGAGCTCCTACGAGCAGTACTTC	CASSGWTESSYEQYF
TRBJ1-2	TRBV20-1	-	-	TGCAGTGCTACTGAGGCCCCCGGGGGGAATGGCTACACCTTC	CSATEAPGGNGYTF
TRBJ1-2	TRBV21-1	-	-	TGTGCCAGCAGCAACAGATTGACAGGGTTCTATGGCTACACCTTC	CASSNRLTGFYGYTF
TRBJ2-5	TRBV5-6	-	-	TGTGCCAGCAGCTTGGGATTGCGGGTACAAGAGACCCAGTACTTC	CASSLGLRVQETQYF